Shown below are 2 T cell receptor beta chains from a single sample sequenced in a study of T cell responses to AZD1222 COVID-19 vaccine. The table came from immunoSEQ multiplex PCR; TCRdb's copy has only in-frame clones and leaves some out. The profile shows about 140,000 clones, almost 95% of them singletons. The sample here was peripheral blood, taken on day 0 of AZD1222 vaccination. The receptors were gathered from an adult in good health.

The rearrangement joins TRBV10-1 to TRBJ2-6, with D unclear. V was cut by 6 bases and J by 0 bases, with 9 bases left in between. The CDR3 consists of 15 residues. The V gene's germline CDR1 is WNHNN and CDR2 SYGVQD (reference sequence). Written as DNA, the CDR3 is TGCGCCAGCAGGGAAGGGAACTCTGGGGCCAACGTCCTGACTTTC. Protein sequence: CASREGNSGANVLTF.

The gene calls are TRBV5-1 and TRBJ1-1; D possibly corresponds to TRBD1 (5 bases). V was clipped by 0 bases and J by 8 bases, with 17 bases between them. The germline gives CDR1 SGHRS, CDR2 YFSETQ. The CDR3 runs 15 residues. The CDR3 loop reads CASSLEGSGQSEAFF. The CDR3 bases are TGCGCCAGCAGCTTGGAGGGGTCCGGGCAATCCGAAGCTTTCTTT.